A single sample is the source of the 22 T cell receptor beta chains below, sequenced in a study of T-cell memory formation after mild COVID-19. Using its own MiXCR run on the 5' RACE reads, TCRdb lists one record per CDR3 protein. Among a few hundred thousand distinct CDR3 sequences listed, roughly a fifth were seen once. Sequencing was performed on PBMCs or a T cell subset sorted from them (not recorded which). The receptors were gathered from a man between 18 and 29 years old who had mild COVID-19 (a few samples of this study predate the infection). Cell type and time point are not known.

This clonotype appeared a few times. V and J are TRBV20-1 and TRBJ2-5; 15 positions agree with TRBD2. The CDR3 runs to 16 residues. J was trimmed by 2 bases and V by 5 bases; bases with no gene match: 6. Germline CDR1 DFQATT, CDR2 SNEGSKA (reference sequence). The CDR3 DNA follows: TGCAGTGCTGCGGGACTAGCGGGGGGAGCTCAAGAGACCCAGTACTTC. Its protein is CSAAGLAGGAQETQYF.

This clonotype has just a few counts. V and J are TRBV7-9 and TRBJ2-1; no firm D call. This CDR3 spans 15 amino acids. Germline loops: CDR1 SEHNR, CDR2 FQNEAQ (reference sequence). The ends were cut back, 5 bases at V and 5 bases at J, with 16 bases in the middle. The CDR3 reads CASSVPGTPHNEQFF. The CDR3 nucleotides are TGTGCCAGCAGCGTACCGGGCACGCCGCACAATGAGCAGTTCTTC.

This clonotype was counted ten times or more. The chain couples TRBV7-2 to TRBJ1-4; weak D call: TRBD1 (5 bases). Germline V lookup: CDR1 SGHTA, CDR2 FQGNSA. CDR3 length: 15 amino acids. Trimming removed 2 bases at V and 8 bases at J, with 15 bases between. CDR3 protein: CASSLIAGRGEKLFF. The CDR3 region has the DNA TGTGCCAGCAGCTTAATCGCAGGGAGAGGAGAAAAACTGTTTTTT.

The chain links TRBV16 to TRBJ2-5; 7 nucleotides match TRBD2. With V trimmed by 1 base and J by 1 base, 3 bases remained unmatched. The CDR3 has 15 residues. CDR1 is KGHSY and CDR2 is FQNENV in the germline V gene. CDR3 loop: CASSQFGGGQETQYF. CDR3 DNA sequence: TGTGCCAGCAGCCAATTTGGCGGGGGCCAAGAGACCCAGTACTTC.

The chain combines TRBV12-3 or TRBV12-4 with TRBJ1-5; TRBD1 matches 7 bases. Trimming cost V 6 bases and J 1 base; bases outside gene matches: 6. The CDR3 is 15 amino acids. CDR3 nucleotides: TGTGCCAGCAGCCGACAGGGAATGAGCAATCAGCCCCAGCATTTT. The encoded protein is CASSRQGMSNQPQHF.

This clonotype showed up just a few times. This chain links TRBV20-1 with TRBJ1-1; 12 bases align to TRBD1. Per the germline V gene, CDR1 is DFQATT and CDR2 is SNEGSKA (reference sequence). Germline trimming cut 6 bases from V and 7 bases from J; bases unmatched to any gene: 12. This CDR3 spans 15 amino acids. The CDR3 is CSAQPGQGAFGEAFF. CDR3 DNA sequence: TGCAGTGCACAACCGGGACAGGGGGCTTTCGGTGAAGCTTTCTTT.

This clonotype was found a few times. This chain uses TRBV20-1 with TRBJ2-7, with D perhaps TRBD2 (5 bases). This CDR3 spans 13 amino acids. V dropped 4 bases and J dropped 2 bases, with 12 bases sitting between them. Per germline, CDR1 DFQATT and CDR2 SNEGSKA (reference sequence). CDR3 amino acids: CSATTGWTYEQYF. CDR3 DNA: TGCAGTGCTACCACGGGGTGGACCTACGAGCAGTACTTC.

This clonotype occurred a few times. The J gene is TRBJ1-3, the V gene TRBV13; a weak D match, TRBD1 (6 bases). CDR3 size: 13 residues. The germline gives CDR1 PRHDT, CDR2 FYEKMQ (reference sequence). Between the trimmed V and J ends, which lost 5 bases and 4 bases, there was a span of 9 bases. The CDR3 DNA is TGTGCCAGCAGCGCAGGGGCCGGAAACACCATATATTTT. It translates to CASSAGAGNTIYF.

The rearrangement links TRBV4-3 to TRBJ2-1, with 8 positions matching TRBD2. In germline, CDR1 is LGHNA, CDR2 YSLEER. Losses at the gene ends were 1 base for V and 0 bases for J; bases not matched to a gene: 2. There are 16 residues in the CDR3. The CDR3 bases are TGCGCCAGCAGCCAAGCCGGGACTAGCTCCTACAATGAGCAGTTCTTC. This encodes CASSQAGTSSYNEQFF.

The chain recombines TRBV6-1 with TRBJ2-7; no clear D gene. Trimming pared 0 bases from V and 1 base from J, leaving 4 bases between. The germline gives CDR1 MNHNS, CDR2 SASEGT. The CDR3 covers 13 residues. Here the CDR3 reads CASSEARSYEQYV. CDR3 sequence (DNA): TGTGCCAGCAGTGAAGCCAGGTCCTACGAGCAGTACGTC.

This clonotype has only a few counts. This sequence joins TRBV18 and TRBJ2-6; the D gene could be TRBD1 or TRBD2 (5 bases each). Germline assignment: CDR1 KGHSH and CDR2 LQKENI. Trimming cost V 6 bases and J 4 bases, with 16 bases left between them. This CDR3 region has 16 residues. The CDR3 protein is CASSPTFGAGANVLTF. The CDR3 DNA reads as TGTGCCAGCTCCCCCACATTCGGGGCCGGGGCCAACGTCCTGACTTTC.

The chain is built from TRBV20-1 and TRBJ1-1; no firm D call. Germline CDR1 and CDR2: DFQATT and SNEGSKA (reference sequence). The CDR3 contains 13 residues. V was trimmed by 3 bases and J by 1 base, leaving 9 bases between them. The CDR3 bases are TGCAGTGCTAGGCTCGTTAGGAACACTGAAGCTTTCTTT. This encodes CSARLVRNTEAFF.

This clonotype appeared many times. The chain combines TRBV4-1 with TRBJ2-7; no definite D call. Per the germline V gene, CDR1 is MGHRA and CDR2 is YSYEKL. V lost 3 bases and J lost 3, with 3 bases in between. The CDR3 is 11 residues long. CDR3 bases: TGCGCCAGCAGCCAGAACTACGAGCAGTACTTC. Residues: CASSQNYEQYF.

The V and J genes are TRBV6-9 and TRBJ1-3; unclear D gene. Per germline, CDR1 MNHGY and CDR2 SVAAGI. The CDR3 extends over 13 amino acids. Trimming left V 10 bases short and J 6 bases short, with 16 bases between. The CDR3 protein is CATASVGINTIYF. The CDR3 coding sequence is TGTGCCACCGCGTCGGTGGGAATAAACACCATATATTTT.

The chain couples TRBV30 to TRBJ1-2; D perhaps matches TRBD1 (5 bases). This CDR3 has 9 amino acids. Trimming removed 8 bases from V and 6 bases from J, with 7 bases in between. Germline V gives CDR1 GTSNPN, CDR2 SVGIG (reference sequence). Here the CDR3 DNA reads TGTGCCGGACACCATGGCTACACCTTC. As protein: CAGHHGYTF.

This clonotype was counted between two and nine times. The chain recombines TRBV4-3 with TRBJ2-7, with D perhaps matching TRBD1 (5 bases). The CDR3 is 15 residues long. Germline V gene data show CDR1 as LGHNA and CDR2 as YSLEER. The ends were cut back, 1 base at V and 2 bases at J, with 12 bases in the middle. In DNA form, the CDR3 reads TGCGCCAGCAGCCAAGGGGGCCACGGAACCTACGAGCAGTACTTC. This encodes CASSQGGHGTYEQYF.

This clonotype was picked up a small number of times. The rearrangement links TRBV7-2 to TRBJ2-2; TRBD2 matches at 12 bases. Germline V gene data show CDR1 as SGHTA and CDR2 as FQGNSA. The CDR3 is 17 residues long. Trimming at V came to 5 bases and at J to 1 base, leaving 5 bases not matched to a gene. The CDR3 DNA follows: TGTGCCAGCAGCCCGACTAGCGGGGGCCTGAACACCGGGGAGCTGTTTTTT. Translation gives CASSPTSGGLNTGELFF.

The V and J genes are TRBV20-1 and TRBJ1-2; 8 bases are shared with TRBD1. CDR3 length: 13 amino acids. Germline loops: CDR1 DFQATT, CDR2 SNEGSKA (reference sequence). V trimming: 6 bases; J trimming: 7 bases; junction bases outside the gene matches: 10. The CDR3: CSAWTGSGSGYTF. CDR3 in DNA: TGCAGTGCGTGGACAGGGAGCGGGAGTGGCTACACCTTC.

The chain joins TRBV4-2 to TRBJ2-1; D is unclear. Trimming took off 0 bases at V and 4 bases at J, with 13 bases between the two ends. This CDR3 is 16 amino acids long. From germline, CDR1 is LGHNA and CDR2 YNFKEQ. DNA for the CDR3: TGTGCCAGCAGCCAAGATTTGGGGTCAATTTACAATGAGCAGTTCTTC. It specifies CASSQDLGSIYNEQFF.

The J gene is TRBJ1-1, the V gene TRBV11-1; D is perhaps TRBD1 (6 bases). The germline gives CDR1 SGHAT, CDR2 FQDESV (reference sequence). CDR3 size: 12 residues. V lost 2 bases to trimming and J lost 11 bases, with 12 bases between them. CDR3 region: CASSLQGRVAFF. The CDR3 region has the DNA TGTGCCAGCAGCTTACAGGGGCGCGTGGCTTTCTTT.

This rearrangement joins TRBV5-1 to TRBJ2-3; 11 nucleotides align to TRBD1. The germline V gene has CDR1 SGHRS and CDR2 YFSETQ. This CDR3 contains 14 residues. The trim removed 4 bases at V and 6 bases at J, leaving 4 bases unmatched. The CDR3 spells CASSGGTGGDTQYF. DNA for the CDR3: TGCGCCAGCAGCGGGGGGACAGGGGGTGATACGCAGTATTTT.

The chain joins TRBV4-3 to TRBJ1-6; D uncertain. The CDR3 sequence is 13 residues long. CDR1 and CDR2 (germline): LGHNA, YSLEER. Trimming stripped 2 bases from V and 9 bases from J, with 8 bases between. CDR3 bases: TGCGCCAGCAGCCAATACGACGGTTCACCCCTCCACTTT. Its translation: CASSQYDGSPLHF.